The TCR beta chain described here comes from a study of blood T cell repertoires in COVID-19. The assay was immunoSEQ multiplex PCR, and TCRdb's table has in-frame clones only and misses some. The sample records 150,000 to 200,000 clones, around 89% being singletons. The V end lost 1 base, the J end lost 0 bases, and 7 bases lay between the germline ends. In germline, CDR1 is LNHNV, CDR2 YYDKDF (reference sequence). This CDR3 is 15 amino acids long. The V and J genes are TRBV15 and TRBJ1-5; D call uncertain. The sample was peripheral blood. The source of this sequence is a man aged 55 to 70 with acute or convalescent COVID-19. The CDR3 region is CATSRGPGSNQPQHF. As DNA, the CDR3 is TGTGCCACCAGCAGAGGGCCAGGTAGCAATCAGCCCCAGCATTTT.